Listed below are T cell receptor beta chains from one sample, sequenced in a study of blood T cell repertoires in COVID-19. Some clones are missing from TCRdb's copy, which holds only in-frame ones; the method was immunoSEQ multiplex PCR. The sample comprises approximately 250,000 clones, roughly 90% of which are singletons, and roughly 2.9% rests with the top ten. The sequenced sample was PBMCs or T cells enriched from blood (not recorded which). The source of these receptors is a man in his forties or fifties who had been exposed to COVID-19. Each CDR3 is given with its conserved first and last residue.

J gene: TRBJ1-5
V gene: TRBV19
CDR3 protein: CASSIGGPNQPQHF

J gene: TRBJ1-6
V gene: TRBV5-1
CDR3 protein: CASSLDLQGSPLHF

J gene: TRBJ1-1
V gene: TRBV11-2
CDR3 protein: CASSSIDRFGTEAFF

J gene: TRBJ2-3
V gene: TRBV23-1
CDR3 protein: CASSPGNCTDTQYF

J gene: TRBJ1-2
V gene: TRBV27
CDR3 protein: CASSSYRGLGYGYTF

J gene: TRBJ1-5
V gene: TRBV3-1/TRBV3-2
CDR3 protein: CASSQNAGFGQPQHF

J gene: TRBJ1-5
V gene: TRBV5-1
CDR3 protein: CASSLELGNQPQHF

J gene: TRBJ2-1
V gene: TRBV11-3
CDR3 protein: CASSPRTDGEQFF

J gene: TRBJ1-2
V gene: TRBV28
CDR3 protein: CASSSSGPYGYTF

J gene: TRBJ2-7
V gene: TRBV6-5
CDR3 protein: CASRGTLGLQENF

J gene: TRBJ1-2
V gene: TRBV4-2
CDR3 protein: CASSQDSGLEWGYTF

J gene: TRBJ2-1
V gene: TRBV7-2
CDR3 protein: CASSSGLAGYVYNEQFF

J gene: TRBJ2-1
V gene: TRBV19
CDR3 protein: CASSIMRSYNEQFF

J gene: TRBJ1-4
V gene: TRBV28
CDR3 protein: CASSFSRQGGEKLFF

J gene: TRBJ2-2
V gene: TRBV24-1
CDR3 protein: CATSDLSSGNTGELFF

J gene: TRBJ2-1
V gene: TRBV5-1
CDR3 protein: CASSHRPGLATNEQFF

J gene: TRBJ2-6
V gene: TRBV5-4
CDR3 protein: CASSLAYREGANVLTF

J gene: TRBJ2-2
V gene: TRBV29-1
CDR3 protein: CSAMTTISGELFF

J gene: TRBJ2-3
V gene: TRBV24-1
CDR3 protein: CATSEANRVGFTDTQYF

J gene: TRBJ1-2
V gene: TRBV12-3/TRBV12-4
CDR3 protein: CASSIYGYTF

J gene: TRBJ2-7
V gene: TRBV28
CDR3 protein: CASSSRAGGSPYEQYF

J gene: TRBJ1-2
V gene: TRBV5-4
CDR3 protein: CASSLPGAYGYTF

J gene: TRBJ2-3
V gene: TRBV15
CDR3 protein: CATSRALEIQDTQYF

J gene: TRBJ1-1
V gene: TRBV18
CDR3 protein: CASSPWDKMNTEAFF

J gene: TRBJ2-3
V gene: TRBV7-9
CDR3 protein: CASSTGDSSTDTQYF

J gene: TRBJ2-7
V gene: TRBV4-1
CDR3 protein: CASSRGESSYEQYF

J gene: TRBJ2-2
V gene: TRBV5-1
CDR3 protein: CASSLARTGSDTGELFF

J gene: TRBJ2-5
V gene: TRBV27
CDR3 protein: CASSPTGAQETQYF

J gene: TRBJ2-5
V gene: TRBV12-3/TRBV12-4
CDR3 protein: CASRTDRVETQYF

J gene: TRBJ1-5
V gene: TRBV7-9
CDR3 protein: CASSLSGGVNQPQHF

J gene: TRBJ1-5
V gene: TRBV24-1
CDR3 protein: CATSVVYQPQHF

J gene: TRBJ2-1
V gene: TRBV12-3/TRBV12-4
CDR3 protein: CASSLTGNEQFF

J gene: TRBJ1-5
V gene: TRBV12-3/TRBV12-4
CDR3 protein: CASSETGTLPQHF

J gene: TRBJ1-6
V gene: TRBV13
CDR3 protein: CASSFRGDSPLHF

J gene: TRBJ1-1
V gene: TRBV14
CDR3 protein: CASSSTRGTEAFF

J gene: TRBJ2-1
V gene: TRBV7-9
CDR3 protein: CASSHSGRGVSYNEQFF

J gene: TRBJ2-7
V gene: TRBV25-1
CDR3 protein: CASSQDRIFTYEQYF

J gene: TRBJ1-2
V gene: TRBV3-1/TRBV3-2
CDR3 protein: CASSRDTYNYGYTF

J gene: TRBJ2-1
V gene: TRBV4-1
CDR3 protein: CASSQTTSSYNEQFF

J gene: TRBJ1-1
V gene: TRBV5-1
CDR3 protein: CASSSKQGATTEAFF

J gene: TRBJ2-1
V gene: TRBV7-3
CDR3 protein: CASSTQRNEQFF

J gene: TRBJ1-5
V gene: TRBV28
CDR3 protein: CASSGTGNQPQHF

J gene: TRBJ2-1
V gene: TRBV19
CDR3 protein: CASSITPGQGSNEQFF

J gene: TRBJ2-3
V gene: TRBV27
CDR3 protein: CASSLTGFADTQYF

J gene: TRBJ1-1
V gene: TRBV29-1
CDR3 protein: CSVEKDRATEAFF

J gene: TRBJ1-1
V gene: TRBV12-3/TRBV12-4
CDR3 protein: CASSFPGVTEAFF

J gene: TRBJ2-2
V gene: TRBV12-5
CDR3 protein: CASGYVAGVRAGELFF

J gene: TRBJ1-1
V gene: TRBV5-1
CDR3 protein: CASSLLPRQERLNTEAFF

J gene: TRBJ2-5
V gene: TRBV5-5
CDR3 protein: CASTTSTGGRETQYF

J gene: TRBJ2-7
V gene: TRBV30
CDR3 protein: CAWRRQGAREQYF

J gene: TRBJ1-5
V gene: TRBV6-2/TRBV6-3
CDR3 protein: CASSYLGRGNQPQHF

J gene: TRBJ2-7
V gene: TRBV2
CDR3 protein: CASRRTGNSYEQYF

J gene: TRBJ1-2
V gene: TRBV5-6
CDR3 protein: CASSPDRNYGYTF

J gene: TRBJ2-2
V gene: TRBV6-6
CDR3 protein: CASSPALGLAGVSNTGELFF

J gene: TRBJ2-5
V gene: TRBV5-1
CDR3 protein: CASSSTRTGRGETQYF